The present T cell receptor beta chain was sequenced within a study of regulatory T cells in long-lasting Graves disease. Time point of the sample: persistent/refractory GD, antithyroid drugs over 5 years with positive TRAb. Following extraction of RNA from PBMCs, that RNA was used to make the TCR library. In its sample, this clonotype was seen many times. No antigen is known for it. General study findings and limits: Investigators studied peripheral blood only, not thyroid tissue.

Germline V gene lookup returns CDR1 DFQATT and CDR2 SNEGSKA (reference sequence). The CDR3 consists of 13 residues. V was clipped by 3 bases and J by 0 bases; unmatched bases: 1. Relying on iRepertoire HTBI primers and Arm-PCR of CDR3 regions, the team built TCR beta libraries. TCRdb used MiXCR to reprocess the multiplex PCR reads, holding one entry per CDR3 protein. The profile shows 500,000 to 800,000 distinct CDR3 sequences, about 30% of them singletons. V gene TRBV20-1 combines with J gene TRBJ1-1; 7 bases line up with TRBD1. The source of this sequence is a female donor with Graves disease. The sequenced sample was peripheral blood mononuclear cells (PBMCs), obtained when the disease was refractory, from a patient treated with antithyroid drugs. The CDR3 region is CSARTGLNTEAFF. The CDR3 coding sequence is TGCAGTGCTAGGACAGGGTTGAACACTGAAGCTTTCTTT.